The present entry profiles one T cell receptor (beta chain) with its context. These data are taken from a study of T cell changes during pregnancy in multiple sclerosis. Some clones are missing from TCRdb's copy, which holds only in-frame ones; the method was immunoSEQ multiplex PCR. The table lists about 96,000 clones, approximately 92% of them singletons, with over 2% in the top ten. Germline V gives CDR1 KGHSH, CDR2 LQKENI. CDR3 length equals 14 residues. The V end was cut by 4 bases, the J end by 6 bases, with 13 bases between. The rearrangement links TRBV18 to TRBJ1-5, with D possibly TRBD1 on 6 matching bases. This clonotype was sampled from a female donor with multiple sclerosis, enrolled in a pregnancy study. The sample here was peripheral blood, taken in the first trimester of pregnancy. This CDR3 reads CASSLPGDSQPQHF. DNA of the CDR3: TGTGCCAGCTCACTACCAGGGGACTCTCAGCCCCAGCATTTT.